What follows are 4 T cell receptor beta chains derived from one specimen sequenced in a study of OX40 agonist ivuxolimab in advanced cancers. Repertoires were generated with immunoSEQ multiplex PCR, while TCRdb's copy carries only in-frame clones and drops some. The sample has around 97,000 clones; 86% are singletons. This material consisted of CD4+ or CD8+ T cells sorted from blood, taken in a trial of the OX40 agonist ivuxolimab. These receptor sequences come from an adult with an advanced solid tumor such as melanoma, head and neck, liver or kidney cancer.

This clone was counted a single time. The V gene is TRBV5-1, the J gene TRBJ1-2; TRBD1 agrees at 7 bases. V dropped 6 bases and J dropped 8; count of bases not matched to a gene: 10. This CDR3 contains 13 residues. From germline, CDR1 is SGHRS and CDR2 YFSETQ. The CDR3 DNA reads TGCGCCAGCACTTATACGGGGACAGACGGCTACACCTTC. It encodes CASTYTGTDGYTF.

The chain couples TRBV19 to TRBJ1-2; possible D gene TRBD1, 5 bases. Germline V gene sequence: CDR1 LNHDA, CDR2 SQIVND (reference sequence). V shed 1 base and J shed 4 bases, with 13 bases lying between them. This CDR3 contains 15 residues. CDR3 amino acids: CASSIGRRGGYGYTF. CDR3 bases: TGTGCCAGTAGTATAGGTCGGCGGGGCGGCTATGGCTACACCTTC.

This chain links TRBV7-9 with TRBJ1-2; D is unclear. The germline CDR1 and CDR2 sequences are SEHNR and FQNEAQ (reference sequence). The CDR3 is 13 residues long. Between the trimmed V and J ends, which lost 4 bases and 8 bases, there was a span of 14 bases. This chain's CDR3 is CASSSPESRGYTF. The CDR3 DNA follows: TGTGCCAGCAGCTCCCCGGAATCACGGGGCTACACCTTC.

This sequence joins TRBV7-8 and TRBJ2-1, with 9 bases that match TRBD2. This CDR3 comprises 16 residues. With V trimmed by 2 bases and J by 2 bases, 4 bases remained unmatched. In germline, CDR1 is SGHVS, CDR2 FQNEAQ. CDR3 sequence: CASSLFERGAYNEQFF. In DNA form, the CDR3 reads TGTGCCAGCAGCTTATTCGAGCGGGGGGCCTACAATGAGCAGTTCTTC.